The clone carrying this TCR beta chain has only a few counts. Its antigen is undetermined. V was shortened by 2 bases and J by 8 bases, with 10 bases between the two germline ends. Germline loops: CDR1 MDHEN, CDR2 SYDVKM. CDR3 length: 13 residues. The entry originates in a study of OX40 agonist ivuxolimab in advanced cancers. Turning to the study itself: The patients got ivuxolimab, which is an agonistic anti-OX40 (CD134) antibody. Study outcomes and limitations: At 0.1 to 3.0 mg/kg and by week 6, CD4+ and CD8+ T cells in the blood had expanded clonally. Some nonresponders likewise displayed low normalized T-cell clonal expansion. Expanded clones belonging to CD8+ T cells outnumbered, on average, those of CD4+.

Clones were sequenced by immunoSEQ multiplex PCR, and TCRdb holds only the in-frame ones, with some missing. Here the sample spans 60,000 to 75,000 clones, 88% being singletons. The TCR was taken from an adult with an advanced solid tumor such as melanoma, head and neck, liver or kidney cancer. This chain joins TRBV28 and TRBJ1-5; tentative D call: TRBD1 (5 bases). Sample: CD4+ or CD8+ T cells sorted from blood, taken in a trial of the OX40 agonist ivuxolimab. The CDR3 reads CASSLGGIKPQHF. The CDR3, as DNA: TGTGCCAGCAGTTTAGGGGGTATCAAGCCCCAGCATTTT.